These T cell receptor beta chains were read from a single sample in a study of control samples from healthy donors and cancer patients. Using immunoSEQ multiplex PCR, the repertoire was profiled, and TCRdb retains in-frame clones only, with some absent. Seen here are approximately 190,000 clones, 91% observed once, and the top ten hold around 1.9%. Sequencing input: blood. The receptor set was obtained from a young man in good health. The CDR3 runs from the conserved cysteine through the conserved F or W. D genes are given only for firm matches. Some rows have no size entry. The others give once, few or many, or a class for an expanded clone.

clone_size | d_call | j_call | v_call | cdr3_nt | cdr3_aa
- | TRBD1 | TRBJ1-1 | TRBV30 | TGTGCCTGGAGTTGGGGACAGAGCACTGAAGCTTTCTTT | CAWSWGQSTEAFF
- | - | TRBJ2-4 | TRBV2 | TGTGCCAGCAGTGTCATTCAGGGGGCCAAAAACATTCAGTACTTC | CASSVIQGAKNIQYF
- | - | TRBJ2-1 | TRBV24-1 | TGTGCCACCAGTGTTGGGGATGAGCAGTTCTTC | CATSVGDEQFF
- | TRBD1 | TRBJ1-6 | TRBV28 | TGTGCCAGCCATTATACAGGGGATTCACCCCTCCACTTT | CASHYTGDSPLHF
- | TRBD1 | TRBJ2-1 | TRBV5-4 | TGTGCCAGCAGCTATGGAACAGGGGCAGGTGAGCAGTTCTTC | CASSYGTGAGEQFF
- | TRBD1 | TRBJ2-1 | TRBV18 | TGTGCCAGCTCACCACAGGGACAGGGGATCGATGAGCAGTTCTTC | CASSPQGQGIDEQFF
few | - | TRBJ1-5 | TRBV19 | TGTGCCAGTAGTATAGGGCAGATCAATCAGCCCCAGCATTTT | CASSIGQINQPQHF
- | - | TRBJ1-4 | TRBV6-5 | TGTGCCAGCAGTTCTTGGACAGCAACTAATGAAAAACTGTTTTTT | CASSSWTATNEKLFF
- | TRBD1 | TRBJ1-6 | TRBV6-6 | TGTGCCAGCAGCCCAGCCCACAGGGGAAATTCACCCCTCCACTTT | CASSPAHRGNSPLHF
- | - | TRBJ1-6 | TRBV30 | TGTGCCTGGAGTGGGGGGGGCCCTCGTTTTTCACCCCTCCACTTT | CAWSGGGPRFSPLHF
- | - | TRBJ2-1 | TRBV2 | TGTGCCAGCCTTTTAAGTCAGTACAATGAGCAGTTCTTC | CASLLSQYNEQFF
once | - | TRBJ1-1 | TRBV7-9 | TGTGCCAGCAGCTTAGGCGCCAGGGGTAACACTGAAGCTTTCTTT | CASSLGARGNTEAFF
- | - | TRBJ2-2 | TRBV2 | TGTGCCAGCAGTGAAGGGGGGATGAGGGCCGGGGAGCTGTTTTTT | CASSEGGMRAGELFF
once | - | TRBJ1-2 | TRBV6-4 | TGTGCCAGCCCCCGACAGGTTGATGGCTACACCTTC | CASPRQVDGYTF
- | TRBD1 | TRBJ1-2 | TRBV27 | TGTGCCAGCAGTTCCCGACCGGGACAGCCGCCTGACTATGGCTACACCTTC | CASSSRPGQPPDYGYTF
once | - | TRBJ1-5 | TRBV6-6 | TGTGCCAGCAGTCCAATCGCTACAGGGACAATTATGAAGCCCCAGCATTTT | CASSPIATGTIMKPQHF
- | TRBD1 | TRBJ2-7 | TRBV25-1 | TGTGCCAGCAGAGGGGACAGCCGCTACGAGCAGTACTTC | CASRGDSRYEQYF
- | TRBD1 | TRBJ2-5 | TRBV9 | TGTGCCAGCAGCGTAGGGAAGTTCGAGGGGGCCCAAGAGACCCAGTACTTC | CASSVGKFEGAQETQYF
- | TRBD2 | TRBJ2-3 | TRBV5-1 | TGCGCCAGTAGCGCATCGGGGGGGCTTACAGATACGCAGTATTTT | CASSASGGLTDTQYF
- | - | TRBJ2-7 | TRBV19 | TGTGCCAGTAGTATAGACAGGGGTCGCTACGAGCAGTACTTC | CASSIDRGRYEQYF
- | - | TRBJ1-1 | TRBV11-2 | TGTGCCAGCAGCGCTCGGGACACCCCATCTTCAGCTTTCTTT | CASSARDTPSSAFF
- | - | TRBJ1-4 | TRBV11-2 | TGTGCCAGCAGCCCTTATGGAGGAAAACTGTTTTTT | CASSPYGGKLFF
- | - | TRBJ2-3 | TRBV19 | TGTGCCAGTAGTATAGAGTGGACAGATACGCAGTATTTT | CASSIEWTDTQYF
- | - | TRBJ2-3 | TRBV11-2 | TGTGCCAGCAGCTTAGAGGCGACGGGCACAGATACGCAGTATTTT | CASSLEATGTDTQYF
- | - | TRBJ1-3 | TRBV19 | TGTGCCAGTAGTGGGGTGCTCTCTGGAAACACCATATATTTT | CASSGVLSGNTIYF
few | - | TRBJ1-1 | TRBV4-1 | TGCGCCAGCAGCCAAGGAACGGATATGAACACTGAAGCTTTCTTT | CASSQGTDMNTEAFF
- | - | TRBJ1-2 | TRBV19 | TGTGCCAGTATAAGGGGTACCGGGACAAAAAAACGGGATGGCTACACCTTC | CASIRGTGTKKRDGYTF
- | TRBD2 | TRBJ2-7 | TRBV3-1/TRBV3-2 | TGTGCCAGCAGTCAAAGGGGAGGGCTCGAGCAGTACTTC | CASSQRGGLEQYF
- | TRBD2 | TRBJ2-7 | TRBV2 | TGTGCCAGCAGTGTTAGGCGGGGGGCCACCTACGAGCAGTACTTC | CASSVRRGATYEQYF
- | TRBD1 | TRBJ1-1 | TRBV7-9 | TGTGCCAGCAGAAGGACCGGGACAGGGGGCGCCGGCACTGAAGCTTTCTTT | CASRRTGTGGAGTEAFF
once | TRBD1 | TRBJ1-2 | TRBV28 | TGTGCCAGCAGTTTACCCCTTTTGGGACAGGGTGCTCGTGGGGGCTACACCTTC | CASSLPLLGQGARGGYTF
- | TRBD2 | TRBJ2-5 | TRBV9 | TGTGCCAGCAGCGTAGGGGGAGCGGGGGGAGAGACCCAGTACTTC | CASSVGGAGGETQYF